This T cell receptor beta chain was identified in a study of T-cell memory formation after mild COVID-19. This CDR3 spans 14 amino acids. CDR1 SGHTA and CDR2 FQGNSA come from the germline V gene. The V and J ends lost 3 bases and 1 base respectively, with 9 bases between them. TCRdb analysed the 5' RACE reads with MiXCR anew, one entry per CDR3 protein. This sample yields about 190,000 distinct CDR3 sequences, of which around 19% are seen a single time; roughly 2.3% belongs to the top ten. The sequence derives from an adult woman who had mild COVID-19 (a few samples of this study predate the infection). Cell type and time point are not known. The specimen was PBMCs or a T cell subset sorted from them (not recorded which). The V gene is TRBV7-2, the J gene TRBJ1-1; D is undetermined. The DNA of the CDR3 is TGTGCCAGCAGCTTTCAGTCAACGAACACTGAAGCTTTCTTT. It yields the protein CASSFQSTNTEAFF.